This TCR beta chain is drawn from a study of T cells in Graves' hyperthyroidism and ophthalmopathy. Study overall: It was at initial diagnosis, before any treatment, that peripheral blood was collected.

Germline V gene sequence: CDR1 SGDLS, CDR2 YYNGEE. Trimming took 0 bases from V and 10 from J; bases not matched to a gene: 9. This CDR3 spans 15 amino acids. This clonotype was observed a handful of times. Amplification targeted TCR beta CDR3 regions from RNA transcripts. Researchers ran a first-round RT-PCR on the TCR CDR3 using the HTBI primer set. TCRdb recomputed calls from the multiplex PCR reads with MiXCR, one row per CDR3 protein. The profile shows 600,000 or so distinct CDR3 sequences, approximately 15% of them singletons. Lactation, pregnancy, other autoimmune disease or uncontrolled infection led to exclusion of patients.

The clonotype originates from a woman under 30 with Graves' ophthalmopathy. The specimen sequenced was blood. The chain combines TRBV9 with TRBJ2-1; 8 bases agree with TRBD2. CDR3: CASSVVAAGVEEQFF. The CDR3 DNA sequence: TGTGCCAGCAGCGTAGTCGCAGCGGGAGTTGAAGAGCAGTTCTTC.